This T cell receptor beta chain was retrieved from a study of blood T cell repertoires in COVID-19. Whole-study context: Samples representing acute and convalescent COVID-19 were sourced from the United States, Italy and Spain.

In the authors' workflow: Nucleated cell counts were estimated from reference gene primer amplification. Libraries were prepared by immunoSEQ multiplex PCR; TCRdb keeps only in-frame clonotypes and omits some of them. From that table come the V and J calls and clone size; the DNA was used to work out D and trimming. The repertoire holds tens of thousands of clones, with around four fifths as singletons. The trim removed 4 bases at V and 5 bases at J, leaving 4 bases unmatched. The length of the CDR3 is 14 residues. CDR1 SGHNT and CDR2 YYREEE come from the germline V gene (reference sequence). The receptor's source is a man between 65 and 85 years old with acute or convalescent COVID-19. V usage is TRBV5-4 and J usage is TRBJ1-5, with TRBD1 identical over 9 bases. Material for sequencing was peripheral blood. CDR3 bases: TGTGCCAGCAGCCAGGACAGGGGTGATCAGCCCCAGCATTTT. This gives the protein CASSQDRGDQPQHF.